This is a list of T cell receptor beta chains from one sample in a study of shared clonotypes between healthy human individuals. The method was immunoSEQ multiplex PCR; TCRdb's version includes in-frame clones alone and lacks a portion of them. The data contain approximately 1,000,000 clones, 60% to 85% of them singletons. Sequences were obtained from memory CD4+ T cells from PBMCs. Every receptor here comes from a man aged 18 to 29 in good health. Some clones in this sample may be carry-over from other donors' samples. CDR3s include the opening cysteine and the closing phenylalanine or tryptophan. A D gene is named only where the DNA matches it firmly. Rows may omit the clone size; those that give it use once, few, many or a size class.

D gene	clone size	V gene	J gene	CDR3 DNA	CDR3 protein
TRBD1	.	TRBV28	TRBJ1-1	TGTGCCAGCACCCCGGACAGGGGATACACTGAAGCTTTCTTT	CASTPDRGYTEAFF
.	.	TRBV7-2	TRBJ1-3	TGTGCCAGCTTGTCGGGAGGAAGCGGAAACACCATATATTTT	CASLSGGSGNTIYF
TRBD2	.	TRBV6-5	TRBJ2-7	TGTGCCAGCAGTTACTCGCTAGCGGGAGGGCGCGAGCAGTACTTC	CASSYSLAGGREQYF
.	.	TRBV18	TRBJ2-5	TGTGCCAGCTCACCATTTTCCGCGGGCCAAGAGACCCAGTACTTC	CASSPFSAGQETQYF
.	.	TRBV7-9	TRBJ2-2	TGTGCCAGCAGCCCAACAGGCCCCGGGGAGCTGTTTTTT	CASSPTGPGELFF
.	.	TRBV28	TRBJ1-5	TGTGCCAGCAGCCCCAGCTTCGGGAACCTCAATCAGCCCCAGCATTTT	CASSPSFGNLNQPQHF
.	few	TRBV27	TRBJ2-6	TGTGCCAGCAGTTTATCAGGATGGTTGAGGGGGACTGGGGCCAACGTCCTGACTTTC	CASSLSGWLRGTGANVLTF
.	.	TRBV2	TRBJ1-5	TGTGCCAGCAGTGTGTTAAGAGGGGACAATCAGCCCCAGCATTTT	CASSVLRGDNQPQHF
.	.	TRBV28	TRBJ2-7	TGTGCCAGCAGCGTGGGTCCTGCCCCCTACGAGCAGTACTTC	CASSVGPAPYEQYF
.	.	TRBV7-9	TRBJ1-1	TGTGCCAGCAGCTTAGAGGCCAGCCTTGAAGCTTTCTTT	CASSLEASLEAFF
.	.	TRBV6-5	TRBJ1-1	TGTGCCAGCAGTTATTCCGAACAGGTGAACACTGAAGCTTTCTTT	CASSYSEQVNTEAFF
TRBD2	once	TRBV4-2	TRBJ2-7	TGTGCCAGCAGCCACACTAGCGGGAGGGACGAGCAGTACTTC	CASSHTSGRDEQYF